These T cell receptor beta chains were read from a single sample in a study of T cells in Graves' hyperthyroidism and ophthalmopathy. TCRdb processed the multiplex PCR reads anew with MiXCR; each CDR3 protein has one entry. The data hold 300,000 or so distinct CDR3 sequences, with over 15% observed a single time. Material for sequencing was blood. Receptor source: a woman between 55 and 75 years old with Graves' ophthalmopathy. Each CDR3 is given with its conserved first and last residue. A D gene is named only where the DNA matches it firmly. Clone size, where shown, is once, few, many, or a class for clones that have expanded.

.	TRBV5-1	TRBJ2-5	TRBD2	CASSSLGLAGAETQYF	TGCGCCAGCAGCTCCCTGGGACTAGCGGGGGCAGAGACCCAGTACTTC
many	TRBV7-9	TRBJ2-3	TRBD2	CASSRKSTSDSTDTQYF	TGTGCCAGCAGCCGAAAATCGACTAGCGATAGCACAGATACGCAGTATTTT
many	TRBV4-2	TRBJ1-2	.	CASSQDMTATNYGYTF	TGTGCCAGCAGCCAAGATATGACGGCTACTAACTATGGCTACACCTTC
many	TRBV20-1	TRBJ2-7	.	CSARVGNSEQYF	TGCAGTGCTAGAGTGGGGAACAGCGAGCAGTACTTC
many	TRBV6-2/TRBV6-3	TRBJ2-3	TRBD2	CASTTTSGKGTDTQYF	TGTGCCAGCACCACGACTAGCGGGAAGGGCACAGATACGCAGTATTTT
many	TRBV20-1	TRBJ2-1	.	CSARGLDGEQFF	TGCAGTGCTAGAGGGCTAGACGGCGAGCAGTTCTTC
many	TRBV27	TRBJ2-2	TRBD1	CASISTSLGTGRTGELFF	TGTGCCAGCATTTCCACGTCTCTCGGGACAGGGCGAACCGGGGAGCTGTTTTTT
many	TRBV6-1	TRBJ2-7	TRBD1	CASSPPQGREQYF	TGTGCCAGCAGTCCGCCACAGGGGCGGGAGCAGTACTTC
.	TRBV4-1	TRBJ2-2	.	CASSLQGRSGELFF	TGCGCCAGCAGCCTTCAGGGGCGATCCGGGGAGCTGTTTTTT
.	TRBV10-3	TRBJ2-7	.	CAISEPRAESAYEQYF	TGTGCCATCAGTGAGCCCCGGGCCGAATCCGCCTACGAGCAGTACTTC
few	TRBV4-1	TRBJ2-1	TRBD2	CASSQRGDPYNEQFF	TGCGCCAGCAGCCAACGGGGGGACCCCTACAATGAGCAGTTCTTC
few	TRBV4-1	TRBJ2-7	TRBD1	CASSRDRGSYSYEQYF	TGCGCCAGCAGCCGAGACAGGGGTAGTTACTCCTACGAGCAGTACTTC
many	TRBV7-8	TRBJ2-2	.	CASSLAPVWGTGELFF	TGTGCCAGCAGCTTAGCGCCCGTCTGGGGCACCGGGGAGCTGTTTTTT
many	TRBV5-1	TRBJ2-5	.	CASSPTVQETQYF	TGCGCCAGCAGCCCGACAGTCCAAGAGACCCAGTACTTC
few	TRBV13	TRBJ1-2	TRBD1	CASSRGQGTTYGYTF	TGTGCCAGCAGCCGTGGACAGGGGACTACCTATGGCTACACCTTC
many	TRBV9	TRBJ2-5	TRBD1	CASSATGAETQYF	TGTGCCAGCAGCGCAACAGGGGCAGAGACCCAGTACTTC
.	TRBV30	TRBJ2-3	TRBD1	CAWSVSGGGRDTQYF	TGTGCCTGGAGTGTATCAGGGGGCGGCCGAGATACGCAGTATTTT
many	TRBV11-2	TRBJ2-7	TRBD2	CASSLLAGGLLSYEQYF	TGTGCCAGCAGCTTATTAGCGGGGGGACTTCTTTCCTACGAGCAGTACTTC
many	TRBV20-1	TRBJ1-3	.	CSARRDGSGNTIYF	TGCAGTGCTAGAAGGGACGGCTCTGGAAACACCATATATTTT
.	TRBV12-3/TRBV12-4	TRBJ2-1	.	CASSLGAGIGSSYNEQFF	TGTGCCAGCAGTTTAGGGGCAGGGATTGGGAGCTCCTACAATGAGCAGTTCTTC
.	TRBV11-3	TRBJ2-3	TRBD1	CASSLGQGAAVFKVTQYF	TGTGCCAGCAGCTTAGGGCAGGGGGCGGCGGTATTTAAGGTTACGCAGTATTTT
.	TRBV7-2	TRBJ2-1	.	CASSEVQTYNEQFF	TGTGCCAGCTCAGAAGTACAGACCTACAATGAGCAGTTCTTC
many	TRBV18	TRBJ2-3	.	CASSPSLTDTQYF	TGTGCCAGCTCACCATCTCTTACAGATACGCAGTATTTT
many	TRBV7-3	TRBJ1-1	.	CASGVSANTEAFF	TGTGCCAGCGGGGTCAGTGCGAACACTGAAGCTTTCTTT
many	TRBV5-1	TRBJ2-7	.	CASSLESRFEQYF	TGCGCCAGCAGCTTGGAATCGCGGTTTGAGCAGTACTTC
.	TRBV11-3	TRBJ2-2	TRBD2	CASSSGLAGLSTGELFF	TGTGCCAGCAGCTCGGGACTAGCGGGCTTATCCACCGGGGAGCTGTTTTTT
few	TRBV3-1	TRBJ2-2	TRBD2	CASSQDYRTSDANTGELFF	TGTGCCAGCAGCCAAGATTATAGGACTAGCGACGCGAACACCGGGGAGCTGTTTTTT